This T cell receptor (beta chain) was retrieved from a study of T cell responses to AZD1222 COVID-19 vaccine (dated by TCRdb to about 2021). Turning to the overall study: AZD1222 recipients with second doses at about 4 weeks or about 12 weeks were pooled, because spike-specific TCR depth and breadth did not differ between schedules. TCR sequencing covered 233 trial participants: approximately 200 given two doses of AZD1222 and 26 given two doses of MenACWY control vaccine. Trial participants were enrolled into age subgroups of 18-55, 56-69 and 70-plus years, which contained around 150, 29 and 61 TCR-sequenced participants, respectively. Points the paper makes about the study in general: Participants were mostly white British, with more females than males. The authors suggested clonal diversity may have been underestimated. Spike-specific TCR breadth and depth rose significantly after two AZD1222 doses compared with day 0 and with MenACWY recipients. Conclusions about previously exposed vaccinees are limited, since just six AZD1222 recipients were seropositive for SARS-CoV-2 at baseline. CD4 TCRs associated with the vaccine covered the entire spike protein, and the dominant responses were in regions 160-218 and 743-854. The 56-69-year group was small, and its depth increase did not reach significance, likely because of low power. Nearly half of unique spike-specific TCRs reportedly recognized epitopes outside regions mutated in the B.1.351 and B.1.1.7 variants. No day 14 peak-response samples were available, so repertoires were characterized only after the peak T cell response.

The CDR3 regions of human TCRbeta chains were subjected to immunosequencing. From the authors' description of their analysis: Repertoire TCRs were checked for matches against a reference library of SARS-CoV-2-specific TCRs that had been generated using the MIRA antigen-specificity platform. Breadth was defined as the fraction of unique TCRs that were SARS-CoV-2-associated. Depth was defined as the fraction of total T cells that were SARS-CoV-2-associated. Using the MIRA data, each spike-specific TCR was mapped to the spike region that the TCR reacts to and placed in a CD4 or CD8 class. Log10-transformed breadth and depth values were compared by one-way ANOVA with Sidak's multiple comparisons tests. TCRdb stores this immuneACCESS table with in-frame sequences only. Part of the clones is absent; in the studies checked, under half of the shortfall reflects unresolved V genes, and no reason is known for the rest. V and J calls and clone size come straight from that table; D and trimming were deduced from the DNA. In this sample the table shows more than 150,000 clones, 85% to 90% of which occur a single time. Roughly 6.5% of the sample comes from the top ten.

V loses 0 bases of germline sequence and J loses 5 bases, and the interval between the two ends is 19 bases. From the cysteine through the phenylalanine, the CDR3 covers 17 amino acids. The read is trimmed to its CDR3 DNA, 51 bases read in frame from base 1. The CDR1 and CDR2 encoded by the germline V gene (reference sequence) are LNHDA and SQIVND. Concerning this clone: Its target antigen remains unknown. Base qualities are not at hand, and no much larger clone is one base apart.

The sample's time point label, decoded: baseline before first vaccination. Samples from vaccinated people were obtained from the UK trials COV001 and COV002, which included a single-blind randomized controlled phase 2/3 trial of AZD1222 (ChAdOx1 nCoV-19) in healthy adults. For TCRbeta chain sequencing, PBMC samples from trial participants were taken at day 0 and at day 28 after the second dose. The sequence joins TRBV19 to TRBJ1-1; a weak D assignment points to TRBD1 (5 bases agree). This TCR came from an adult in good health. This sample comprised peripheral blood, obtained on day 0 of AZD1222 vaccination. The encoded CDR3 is CASSIDPESPGRTEAFF. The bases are TGTGCCAGTAGTATAGATCCCGAGTCCCCAGGGAGGACTGAAGCTTTCTTT.